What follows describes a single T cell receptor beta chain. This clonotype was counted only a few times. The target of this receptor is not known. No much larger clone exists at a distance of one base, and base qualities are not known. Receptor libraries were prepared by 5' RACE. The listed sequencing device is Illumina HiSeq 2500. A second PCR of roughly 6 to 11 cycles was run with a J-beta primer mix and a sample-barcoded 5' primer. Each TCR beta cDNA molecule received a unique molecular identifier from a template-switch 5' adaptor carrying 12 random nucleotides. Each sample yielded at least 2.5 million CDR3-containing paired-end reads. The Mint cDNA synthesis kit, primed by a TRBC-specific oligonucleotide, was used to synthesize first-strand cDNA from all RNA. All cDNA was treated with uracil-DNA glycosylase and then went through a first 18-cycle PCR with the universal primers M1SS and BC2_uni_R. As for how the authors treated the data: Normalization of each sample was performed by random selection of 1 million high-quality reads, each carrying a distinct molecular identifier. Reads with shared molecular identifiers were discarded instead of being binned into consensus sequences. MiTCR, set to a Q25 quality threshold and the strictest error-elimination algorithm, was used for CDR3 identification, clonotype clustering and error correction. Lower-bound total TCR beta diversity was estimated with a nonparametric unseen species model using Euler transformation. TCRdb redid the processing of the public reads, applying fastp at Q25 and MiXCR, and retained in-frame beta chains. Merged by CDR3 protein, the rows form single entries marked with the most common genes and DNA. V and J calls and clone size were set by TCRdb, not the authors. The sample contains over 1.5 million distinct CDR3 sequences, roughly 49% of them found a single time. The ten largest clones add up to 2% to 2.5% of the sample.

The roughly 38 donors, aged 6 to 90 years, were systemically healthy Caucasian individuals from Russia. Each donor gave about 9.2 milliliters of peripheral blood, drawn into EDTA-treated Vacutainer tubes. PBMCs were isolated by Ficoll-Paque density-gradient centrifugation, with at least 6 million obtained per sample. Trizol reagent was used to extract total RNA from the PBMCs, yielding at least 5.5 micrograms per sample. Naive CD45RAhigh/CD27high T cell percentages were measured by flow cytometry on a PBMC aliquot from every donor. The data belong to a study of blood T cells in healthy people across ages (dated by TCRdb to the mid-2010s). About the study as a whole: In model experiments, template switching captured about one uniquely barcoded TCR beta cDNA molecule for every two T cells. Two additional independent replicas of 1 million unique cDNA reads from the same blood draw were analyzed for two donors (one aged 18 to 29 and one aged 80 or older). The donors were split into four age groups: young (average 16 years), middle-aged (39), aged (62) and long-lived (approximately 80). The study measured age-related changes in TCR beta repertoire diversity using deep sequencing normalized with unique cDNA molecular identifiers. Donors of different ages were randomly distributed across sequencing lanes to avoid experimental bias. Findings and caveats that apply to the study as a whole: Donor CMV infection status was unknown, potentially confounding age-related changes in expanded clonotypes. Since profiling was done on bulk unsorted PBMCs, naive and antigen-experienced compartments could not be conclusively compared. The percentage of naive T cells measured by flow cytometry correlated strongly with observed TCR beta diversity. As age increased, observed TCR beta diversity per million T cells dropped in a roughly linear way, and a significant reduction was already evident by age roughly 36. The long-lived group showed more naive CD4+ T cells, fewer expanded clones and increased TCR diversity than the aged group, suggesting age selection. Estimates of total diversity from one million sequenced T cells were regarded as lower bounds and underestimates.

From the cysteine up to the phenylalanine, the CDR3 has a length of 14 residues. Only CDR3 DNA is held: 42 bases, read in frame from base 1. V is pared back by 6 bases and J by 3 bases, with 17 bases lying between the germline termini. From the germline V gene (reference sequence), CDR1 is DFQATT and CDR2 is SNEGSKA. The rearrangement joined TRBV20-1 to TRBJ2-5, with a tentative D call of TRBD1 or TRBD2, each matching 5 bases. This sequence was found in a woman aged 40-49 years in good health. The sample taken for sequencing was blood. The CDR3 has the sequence CSASVPGTKETQYF. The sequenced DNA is TGCAGTGCGAGCGTACCCGGGACCAAAGAGACCCAGTACTTC.